The rows below give T cell receptor beta chains drawn from one sample of a study of early T cells in non-severe SARS-CoV-2 infection. MiXCR was run by TCRdb on the 5' RACE reads, yielding one entry per CDR3 protein. The table has 70,000 to 85,000 distinct CDR3 sequences, 12% seen once. The sequencing sample was made of whole blood. The receptors originated from an adult who was a healthcare worker with PCR-confirmed SARS-CoV-2 infection or an uninfected control (not recorded which). Each CDR3 is given with its conserved first and last residue. Each record gives: V gene, J gene, clone size, D gene, CDR3 length, CDR3 DNA, CDR3 protein. The D gene is left open where the match is weak. Only part of the rows carry a size: once, few, many, or a class if the clone is expanded.

v_call: TRBV3-1
j_call: TRBJ2-3
clone_size: many
d_call: TRBD1
cdr3_length: 13
cdr3_nt: TGTGCCAGCAGCCGACAGGGTACAGATACGCAGTATTTT
cdr3_aa: CASSRQGTDTQYF

v_call: TRBV7-2
j_call: TRBJ2-4
clone_size: .
d_call: .
cdr3_length: 13
cdr3_nt: TGTGCCAGCAGCTTCGGGACGTTTAACATTCAGTACTTC
cdr3_aa: CASSFGTFNIQYF

v_call: TRBV29-1
j_call: TRBJ2-1
clone_size: few
d_call: TRBD2
cdr3_length: 15
cdr3_nt: TGCAGCGTTCCCATTCCCGGGACTAGCTTGAATGAGCAGTTCTTC
cdr3_aa: CSVPIPGTSLNEQFF

v_call: TRBV29-1
j_call: TRBJ2-2
clone_size: many
d_call: .
cdr3_length: 13
cdr3_nt: TGCAGCGCAACCCCCGCGGGAACCGGGGAGCTGTTTTTT
cdr3_aa: CSATPAGTGELFF

v_call: TRBV3-1
j_call: TRBJ2-3
clone_size: .
d_call: .
cdr3_length: 15
cdr3_nt: TGTGCCAGCAGCCAACGGGGGCGGCCCCTAGATACGCAGTATTTT
cdr3_aa: CASSQRGRPLDTQYF

v_call: TRBV29-1
j_call: TRBJ2-3
clone_size: few
d_call: .
cdr3_length: 14
cdr3_nt: TGCAGCGTTGGGTACGCAGCACGCACAGATACGCAGTATTTT
cdr3_aa: CSVGYAARTDTQYF

v_call: TRBV12-3/TRBV12-4
j_call: TRBJ2-5
clone_size: .
d_call: .
cdr3_length: 18
cdr3_nt: TGTGCCAGCAGTTTAAATTTCCGGGCTTGGAGCGGCCAAGAGACCCAGTACTTC
cdr3_aa: CASSLNFRAWSGQETQYF

v_call: TRBV29-1
j_call: TRBJ2-1
clone_size: many
d_call: TRBD2
cdr3_length: 14
cdr3_nt: TGCAGCGTTGAACGTAGCGGGGCTATCAATGAGCAGTTCTTC
cdr3_aa: CSVERSGAINEQFF

v_call: TRBV29-1
j_call: TRBJ2-5
clone_size: many
d_call: TRBD1
cdr3_length: 12
cdr3_nt: TGCAGCGCGGACAGGGCCCAAGAGACCCAGTACTTC
cdr3_aa: CSADRAQETQYF

v_call: TRBV20-1
j_call: TRBJ2-3
clone_size: few
d_call: TRBD2
cdr3_length: 15
cdr3_nt: TGCAGTGCTATCGGACTAGCGGGAGGGCTAGATACGCAGTATTTT
cdr3_aa: CSAIGLAGGLDTQYF

v_call: TRBV20-1
j_call: TRBJ2-3
clone_size: few
d_call: .
cdr3_length: 16
cdr3_nt: TGCAGTGCGCTCCCGAGGACTCTTTTTTCCACAGATACGCAGTATTTT
cdr3_aa: CSALPRTLFSTDTQYF

v_call: TRBV4-2
j_call: TRBJ2-7
clone_size: once
d_call: .
cdr3_length: 14
cdr3_nt: TGTGCCAGCAGCCAACTTGGGGTGGGTACCGAGCAGTACTTC
cdr3_aa: CASSQLGVGTEQYF

v_call: TRBV4-1
j_call: TRBJ2-7
clone_size: few
d_call: .
cdr3_length: 12
cdr3_nt: TGCGCCAGCAGCCAAGATCCCCGGGAGCAGTACTTC
cdr3_aa: CASSQDPREQYF

v_call: TRBV14
j_call: TRBJ2-7
clone_size: many
d_call: .
cdr3_length: 11
cdr3_nt: TGTGCCAGCAGCCAAGGAAGAGTTACGTACTTC
cdr3_aa: CASSQGRVTYF

v_call: TRBV7-2
j_call: TRBJ2-3
clone_size: many
d_call: .
cdr3_length: 13
cdr3_nt: TGTGCCAGCAGCTTAAAGGCGGAGGGGACGCAGTATTTT
cdr3_aa: CASSLKAEGTQYF

v_call: TRBV4-1
j_call: TRBJ2-1
clone_size: many
d_call: TRBD2
cdr3_length: 18
cdr3_nt: TGCGCCAGCAGCCAAGATCACCCTGGGCTAGCGGGGTACAATGAGCAGTTCTTC
cdr3_aa: CASSQDHPGLAGYNEQFF

v_call: TRBV29-1
j_call: TRBJ2-5
clone_size: few
d_call: .
cdr3_length: 13
cdr3_nt: TGCAGCTCTCAGAATGGGATTTCGGAGACCCAGTACTTC
cdr3_aa: CSSQNGISETQYF

v_call: TRBV7-8
j_call: TRBJ2-1
clone_size: few
d_call: .
cdr3_length: 10
cdr3_nt: TGTGCCAGCAGTGCCAATGAGCAGTTCTTC
cdr3_aa: CASSANEQFF

v_call: TRBV30
j_call: TRBJ2-1
clone_size: .
d_call: TRBD2
cdr3_length: 13
cdr3_nt: TGTGCCTTGCAACAGCGGGGAAACAATGAGCAGTTCTTC
cdr3_aa: CALQQRGNNEQFF

v_call: TRBV18
j_call: TRBJ1-5
clone_size: .
d_call: .
cdr3_length: 15
cdr3_nt: TGTGCCAGCTCACCTGGACAGCTCCTCAATCAGCCCCAGCATTTT
cdr3_aa: CASSPGQLLNQPQHF

v_call: TRBV6-2/TRBV6-3
j_call: TRBJ2-3
clone_size: .
d_call: TRBD1
cdr3_length: 15
cdr3_nt: TGTGCCAGCAGTCGACAGGGTCTGGGCACAGATACGCAGTATTTT
cdr3_aa: CASSRQGLGTDTQYF

v_call: TRBV12-3/TRBV12-4
j_call: TRBJ2-5
clone_size: few
d_call: .
cdr3_length: 15
cdr3_nt: TGTGCCAGCAGTTTGTACAGCTCCATAGTGGAGACCCAGTACTTC
cdr3_aa: CASSLYSSIVETQYF

v_call: TRBV3-1
j_call: TRBJ2-5
clone_size: many
d_call: TRBD2
cdr3_length: 16
cdr3_nt: TGTGCCAGCAGCCGCCGACTAGCGGGGACCCAAGAGACCCAGTACTTC
cdr3_aa: CASSRRLAGTQETQYF

v_call: TRBV29-1
j_call: TRBJ2-3
clone_size: .
d_call: .
cdr3_length: 13
cdr3_nt: TGCAGCGTTGACATTGGACTGCCAGATACGCAGTATTTT
cdr3_aa: CSVDIGLPDTQYF

v_call: TRBV20-1
j_call: TRBJ2-1
clone_size: few
d_call: TRBD2
cdr3_length: 14
cdr3_nt: TGCAGTGCTAGGACTAGCGGGAGGGCCGAGGAGCAGTTCTTC
cdr3_aa: CSARTSGRAEEQFF

v_call: TRBV5-1
j_call: TRBJ2-1
clone_size: .
d_call: TRBD2
cdr3_length: 13
cdr3_nt: TGCGCCAGCAGCTACGGACTAGGTGGGGTCGGGTTCTTC
cdr3_aa: CASSYGLGGVGFF

v_call: TRBV6-6
j_call: TRBJ2-3
clone_size: .
d_call: TRBD2
cdr3_length: 13
cdr3_nt: TGTGCCAGCAGACTAGCGGCGGAGATCGCGCAGTATTTT
cdr3_aa: CASRLAAEIAQYF

v_call: TRBV25-1
j_call: TRBJ2-7
clone_size: many
d_call: .
cdr3_length: 15
cdr3_nt: TGTGCCAGCAGTCGACTCGGGTCTAAACCACACGAGCAGTACTTC
cdr3_aa: CASSRLGSKPHEQYF

v_call: TRBV7-7
j_call: TRBJ2-5
clone_size: .
d_call: TRBD2
cdr3_length: 14
cdr3_nt: TGTGCTAGCAGCCGGGACGGGGGGTTACAGACCCAGTACTTC
cdr3_aa: CASSRDGGLQTQYF

v_call: TRBV28
j_call: TRBJ2-1
clone_size: many
d_call: .
cdr3_length: 17
cdr3_nt: TGTGCCAGCAGTTCCGTGGACAGCCACCTCTCCTACAATGAGCAGTTCTTC
cdr3_aa: CASSSVDSHLSYNEQFF

v_call: TRBV5-1
j_call: TRBJ2-5
clone_size: .
d_call: .
cdr3_length: 15
cdr3_nt: TGCGCCAGCAGCTTTCAGGGGGGCGACCAAGAGACCCAGTACTTC
cdr3_aa: CASSFQGGDQETQYF

v_call: TRBV28
j_call: TRBJ2-7
clone_size: .
d_call: .
cdr3_length: 12
cdr3_nt: TGTGCCAGCAGTCCCCGGTCGGGCGAGCAGTACTTC
cdr3_aa: CASSPRSGEQYF

v_call: TRBV15
j_call: TRBJ1-2
clone_size: many
d_call: TRBD1
cdr3_length: 14
cdr3_nt: TGTGCCACCAGTGGACAGGGGCAATACTATGGCTACACCTTC
cdr3_aa: CATSGQGQYYGYTF

v_call: TRBV7-2
j_call: TRBJ1-4
clone_size: .
d_call: .
cdr3_length: 15
cdr3_nt: TGTGCCAGCAGCTTAGGGCCAGGCGGCTATGAAAAACTGTTTTTT
cdr3_aa: CASSLGPGGYEKLFF

v_call: TRBV20-1
j_call: TRBJ2-7
clone_size: .
d_call: TRBD2
cdr3_length: 15
cdr3_nt: TGCGGGGTGCTTTCCGGGACTAGCGGTTCCTACGAGCAGTACTTC
cdr3_aa: CGVLSGTSGSYEQYF

v_call: TRBV14
j_call: TRBJ2-2
clone_size: .
d_call: .
cdr3_length: 15
cdr3_nt: TGTGCCAGCAGCCTGACCGGGGGAAATACCGGGGAGCTGTTTTTT
cdr3_aa: CASSLTGGNTGELFF

v_call: TRBV14
j_call: TRBJ2-1
clone_size: many
d_call: .
cdr3_length: 15
cdr3_nt: TGTGCCAGCTCCCCCTTGATCGGGCCATACAATGAGCAGTTCTTC
cdr3_aa: CASSPLIGPYNEQFF

v_call: TRBV29-1
j_call: TRBJ1-5
clone_size: .
d_call: TRBD1
cdr3_length: 13
cdr3_nt: TGCAGCGTTAGGACAGGGTACAATCAGCCCCAGCATTTT
cdr3_aa: CSVRTGYNQPQHF

v_call: TRBV14
j_call: TRBJ1-6
clone_size: many
d_call: TRBD1
cdr3_length: 15
cdr3_nt: TGTGCCAGCAGCCAATACGACAGGGTGAATTCACCCCTCCACTTT
cdr3_aa: CASSQYDRVNSPLHF

v_call: TRBV5-6
j_call: TRBJ1-1
clone_size: many
d_call: .
cdr3_length: 12
cdr3_nt: TGTGCCAGCAGCTTCAGTGACCTTGAAGCTTTCTTT
cdr3_aa: CASSFSDLEAFF

v_call: TRBV29-1
j_call: TRBJ2-7
clone_size: .
d_call: .
cdr3_length: 11
cdr3_nt: TGCAGCGTTGCTACCACCTACGAGCAGTACTTC
cdr3_aa: CSVATTYEQYF

v_call: TRBV20-1
j_call: TRBJ1-6
clone_size: many
d_call: TRBD1
cdr3_length: 18
cdr3_nt: TGCAGTGCTCAAGAGGGGGACAGGGGGACGGTCGGTAATTCACCCCTCCACTTT
cdr3_aa: CSAQEGDRGTVGNSPLHF

v_call: TRBV11-2
j_call: TRBJ2-7
clone_size: .
d_call: TRBD2
cdr3_length: 14
cdr3_nt: TGTGCCAGCAGCTTATCACTAGCGATCGGCGAGCAGTACTTC
cdr3_aa: CASSLSLAIGEQYF

v_call: TRBV9
j_call: TRBJ1-6
clone_size: many
d_call: .
cdr3_length: 12
cdr3_nt: TGTGCCAGCAGCGACAGTAATTCACCCCTCCACTTT
cdr3_aa: CASSDSNSPLHF

v_call: TRBV20-1
j_call: TRBJ2-1
clone_size: few
d_call: .
cdr3_length: 13
cdr3_nt: TGCAGTGCTAAAGAGTCAGTGGACAATGAGCAGTTCTTC
cdr3_aa: CSAKESVDNEQFF

v_call: TRBV6-1
j_call: TRBJ2-3
clone_size: few
d_call: .
cdr3_length: 15
cdr3_nt: TGTGCCAGCTCCACGCTCTCCACGTCGTTAGATACGCAGTATTTT
cdr3_aa: CASSTLSTSLDTQYF

v_call: TRBV18
j_call: TRBJ1-1
clone_size: many
d_call: TRBD1
cdr3_length: 12
cdr3_nt: TGTGCCAGCTCACAACAGGGGACTGAAGCTTTCTTT
cdr3_aa: CASSQQGTEAFF

v_call: TRBV19
j_call: TRBJ2-7
clone_size: many
d_call: .
cdr3_length: 14
cdr3_nt: TGTGCCAGTAGTAGTGGTACAGGGTCCTACGAGCAGTACTTC
cdr3_aa: CASSSGTGSYEQYF

v_call: TRBV18
j_call: TRBJ2-6
clone_size: many
d_call: .
cdr3_length: 18
cdr3_nt: TGTGCCAGCTCACCGAAGGCTCTAAATCCCTCTGGGGCCAACGTCCTGACTTTC
cdr3_aa: CASSPKALNPSGANVLTF

v_call: TRBV3-1
j_call: TRBJ2-7
clone_size: .
d_call: TRBD1
cdr3_length: 13
cdr3_nt: TGTGCCAGCAGCCAAGAGAACAGGGGTGAGCAGTACTTC
cdr3_aa: CASSQENRGEQYF

v_call: TRBV12-3/TRBV12-4
j_call: TRBJ2-1
clone_size: few
d_call: TRBD2
cdr3_length: 14
cdr3_nt: TGTGCCAGCAGTTCCGTTGGGGGGGGACTAGGGCAGTTCTTC
cdr3_aa: CASSSVGGGLGQFF

v_call: TRBV7-3
j_call: TRBJ1-5
clone_size: many
d_call: .
cdr3_length: 12
cdr3_nt: TGTGCCCTCCTCCCAGGCAATCAGCCCCAGCATTTT
cdr3_aa: CALLPGNQPQHF

v_call: TRBV30
j_call: TRBJ2-7
clone_size: .
d_call: .
cdr3_length: 17
cdr3_nt: TGTGCCTGGATTCCGCAGCGGACCCTATCTCAACCCTACGAGCAGTACTTC
cdr3_aa: CAWIPQRTLSQPYEQYF

v_call: TRBV14
j_call: TRBJ2-1
clone_size: many
d_call: TRBD2
cdr3_length: 13
cdr3_nt: TGTGCCAGCAGCCAACTACAGCGGGGTGAGCAGTTCTTC
cdr3_aa: CASSQLQRGEQFF

v_call: TRBV3-1
j_call: TRBJ1-2
clone_size: .
d_call: .
cdr3_length: 11
cdr3_nt: TGTGCCAGCAGCCAGTCACACGGCTACACCTTC
cdr3_aa: CASSQSHGYTF